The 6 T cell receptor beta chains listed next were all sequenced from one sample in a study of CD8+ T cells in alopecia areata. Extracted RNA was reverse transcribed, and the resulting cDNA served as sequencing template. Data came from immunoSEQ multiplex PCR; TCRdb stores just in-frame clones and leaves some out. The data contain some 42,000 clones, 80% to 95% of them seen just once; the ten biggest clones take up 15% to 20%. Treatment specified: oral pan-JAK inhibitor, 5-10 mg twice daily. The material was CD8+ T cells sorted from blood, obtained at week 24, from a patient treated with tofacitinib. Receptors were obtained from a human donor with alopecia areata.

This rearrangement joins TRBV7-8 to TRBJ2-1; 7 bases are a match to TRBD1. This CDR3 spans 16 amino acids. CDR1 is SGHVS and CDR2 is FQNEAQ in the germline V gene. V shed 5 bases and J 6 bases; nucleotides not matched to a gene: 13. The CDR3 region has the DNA TGTGCCAGCAGCCCCCCGGAGTCGGGACAGTTCAATGAGCAGTTCTTC. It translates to CASSPPESGQFNEQFF.

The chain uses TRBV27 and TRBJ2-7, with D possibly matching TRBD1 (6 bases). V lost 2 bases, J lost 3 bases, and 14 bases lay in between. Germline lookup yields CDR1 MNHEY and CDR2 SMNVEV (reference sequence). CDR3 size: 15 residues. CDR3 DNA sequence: TGTGCCAGCAGTTTACGGACAGCTAGTATCTACGAGCAGTACTTC. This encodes CASSLRTASIYEQYF.

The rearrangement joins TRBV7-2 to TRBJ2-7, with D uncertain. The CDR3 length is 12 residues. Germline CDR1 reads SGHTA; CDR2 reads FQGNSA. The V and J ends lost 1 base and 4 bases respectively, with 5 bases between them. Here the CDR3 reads CASSLVGYEQYF. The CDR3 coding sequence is TGTGCCAGCAGCTTAGTGGGGTACGAGCAGTACTTC.

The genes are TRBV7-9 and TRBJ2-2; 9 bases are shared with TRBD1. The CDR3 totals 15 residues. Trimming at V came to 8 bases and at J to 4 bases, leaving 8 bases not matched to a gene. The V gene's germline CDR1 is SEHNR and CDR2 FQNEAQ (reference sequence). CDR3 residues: CASEPGQGITGELFF. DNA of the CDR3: TGTGCCAGCGAGCCGGGACAGGGAATCACCGGGGAGCTGTTTTTT.

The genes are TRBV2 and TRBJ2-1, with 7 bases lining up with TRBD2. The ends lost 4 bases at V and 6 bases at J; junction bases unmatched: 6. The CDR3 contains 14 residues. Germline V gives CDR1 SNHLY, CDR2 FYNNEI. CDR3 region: CASSAPSGINEQFF. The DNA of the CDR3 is TGTGCCAGCAGTGCCCCTAGCGGCATCAATGAGCAGTTCTTC.

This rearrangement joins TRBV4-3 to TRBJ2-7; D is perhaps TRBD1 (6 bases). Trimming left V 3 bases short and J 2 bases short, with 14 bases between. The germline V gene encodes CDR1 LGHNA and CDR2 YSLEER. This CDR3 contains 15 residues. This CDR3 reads CASSHSTGPPYEQYF. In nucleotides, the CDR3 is TGCGCCAGCAGCCACTCAACAGGGCCCCCCTACGAGCAGTACTTC.